What follows are 4 T cell receptor beta chains derived from one specimen sequenced in a study of molecular identifiers for immune sequencing clone quantification. TCRdb itself ran the PCR reads through MiXCR, one entry per CDR3 protein. The table has more than 300,000 distinct CDR3 sequences, 20% to 25% seen once. The sequenced material came from naive CD8+ T cells from blood, with Jurkat cell RNA spiked in. Subset: FACS-sorted CD8+CD4-CCR7+CD45RA+ naive T cells. All receptors come from a human donor in good health. Some libraries in this study had Jurkat cell RNA spiked in.

On this clonotype: Just one base apart from a much larger clone, this may be a read error. The V call is TRBV6-1, the J call TRBJ1-5; D is uncertain. CDR3 length equals 15 residues. CDR1 is MNHNS, CDR2 SASEGT, per germline. The CDR3 reads CASSVREGSNQSQHF. In DNA, the CDR3 is TGTGCCAGCAGTGTCCGGGAGGGAAGCAATCAGTCCCAGCATTTT.

This clonotype was counted ten times or more. The CDR3 reads CAWSEAGWAGDTQYF. The CDR3 nucleotides are TGTGCCTGGAGTGAAGCGGGATGGGCCGGGGATACGCAGTATTTT. The chain links TRBV30 to TRBJ2-3, with TRBD2 identical over 7 bases. This CDR3 has 15 amino acids. After removal of 1 base from V and 6 bases from J, the junction contained 10 bases not matched to a gene. In germline, CDR1 is GTSNPN, CDR2 SVGIG (reference sequence).

A few counts support this clonotype. This chain uses TRBV7-9 with TRBJ1-6; D remains ambiguous. Per germline, CDR1 SEHNR and CDR2 FQNEAQ (reference sequence). The CDR3 totals 12 residues. Trimming took 1 base from V and 10 from J, leaving 5 bases between them. The CDR3 nucleotides read TGTGCCAGCAGCTTAGATTCCTCACCCCTCCACTTT. This encodes CASSLDSSPLHF.

This clonotype was recorded at least ten times. This rearrangement joins TRBV4-2 to TRBJ2-7; D ambiguous. This CDR3 is 13 amino acids long. Germline CDR1 is LGHNA and CDR2 is YNFKEQ. Trimming cost V 1 base and J 2 bases, with 6 bases left between them. This chain's CDR3 is CASSQAATYEQYF. CDR3 nucleotides: TGTGCCAGCAGCCAAGCCGCCACCTACGAGCAGTACTTC.